This T cell receptor (beta chain) was sequenced for a study of B cell selection in AIRE deficiency. The study, taken as a whole, reports: Only about 10% of 3,500 to 4,500 shared Treg sequences were patient-specific; 31.6% healthy-specific.

The sample holds one count of this clone. Its antigen remains unidentified. Clones were read by immunoSEQ multiplex PCR, and TCRdb kept only the in-frame ones, dropping some. The table lists approximately 21,000 clones, approximately 94% of them singletons. The CDR3 loop spans 14 amino acids. Looked up from germline, CDR1 is SGHTA and CDR2 is FQGNSA. V lost 4 bases, J lost 4 bases, and 3 bases stayed unmatched. The regulatory T cell sort gate was CD4+CD25hiCD127low/negative. The sequence came from a human donor with AIRE deficiency. The sequenced material came from Tregs sorted from PBMCs. The chain joins TRBV7-2 to TRBJ2-3, with 9 bases aligning to TRBD1. The CDR3 region has the DNA TGTGCCAGCAGCTCCTGGACAGGGGCAGATACGCAGTATTTT. It specifies CASSSWTGADTQYF.